A selection of T cell receptor beta chains follows, all from one sample in a study of blood T cell repertoires in COVID-19. The assay was immunoSEQ multiplex PCR, and TCRdb's table has in-frame clones only and misses some. The repertoire holds approximately 170,000 clones, with just under 90% as singletons. Sequenced sample: peripheral blood. All receptors come from a man younger than 30 with active or convalescent COVID-19. The CDR3 runs from the conserved cysteine through the conserved F or W. The order of the fields is V gene, CDR3 length, clone size, D gene, J gene, CDR3 protein, CDR3 DNA. D genes are given only for firm matches. Some rows mark clone size as missing; the rest say once, few, many or name a class of expanded clone.

v_gene: TRBV3-1/TRBV3-2
len: 12
abundance: -
d_gene: -
j_gene: TRBJ1-3
CDR3aa: CASSQTGNTIYF
CDR3nt: TGTGCCAGCAGTCAGACTGGAAACACCATATATTTT

v_gene: TRBV2
len: 12
abundance: -
d_gene: -
j_gene: TRBJ2-7
CDR3aa: CASSEQSYEQYF
CDR3nt: TGTGCCAGCAGTGAACAGTCGTACGAGCAGTACTTC

v_gene: TRBV18
len: 15
abundance: few
d_gene: TRBD1
j_gene: TRBJ1-1
CDR3aa: CASSPGQGGNTEAFF
CDR3nt: TGTGCCAGCTCACCCGGACAGGGCGGAAACACTGAAGCTTTCTTT

v_gene: TRBV30
len: 14
abundance: -
d_gene: TRBD1
j_gene: TRBJ1-6
CDR3aa: CAWSPGQGDSPLHF
CDR3nt: TGTGCCTGGAGTCCGGGACAGGGAGATTCACCCCTCCACTTT

v_gene: TRBV7-2
len: 15
abundance: few
d_gene: -
j_gene: TRBJ1-3
CDR3aa: CASSSTDRPGNTIYF
CDR3nt: TGTGCCAGCAGCTCGACCGACAGACCTGGAAACACCATATATTTT

v_gene: TRBV2
len: 15
abundance: -
d_gene: TRBD1
j_gene: TRBJ1-4
CDR3aa: CATGGQGYRNEKLFF
CDR3nt: TGTGCCACCGGGGGACAGGGCTATAGGAATGAAAAACTGTTTTTT

v_gene: TRBV15
len: 15
abundance: -
d_gene: TRBD2
j_gene: TRBJ2-3
CDR3aa: CATESGGGYTDTQYF
CDR3nt: TGTGCCACCGAATCGGGGGGAGGGTACACAGATACGCAGTATTTT

v_gene: TRBV28
len: 13
abundance: once
d_gene: -
j_gene: TRBJ1-1
CDR3aa: CASRDLLNTEAFF
CDR3nt: TGTGCCAGCCGGGACTTATTGAACACTGAAGCTTTCTTT

v_gene: TRBV7-3
len: 14
abundance: -
d_gene: TRBD1
j_gene: TRBJ2-7
CDR3aa: CASSPDRFSYEQYF
CDR3nt: TGTGCCAGCAGCCCGGACAGGTTCTCCTACGAGCAGTACTTC

v_gene: TRBV7-9
len: 14
abundance: -
d_gene: -
j_gene: TRBJ1-4
CDR3aa: CASSLDRTNEKLFF
CDR3nt: TGTGCCAGCAGCTTAGACAGGACTAATGAAAAACTGTTTTTT

v_gene: TRBV27
len: 15
abundance: -
d_gene: -
j_gene: TRBJ1-2
CDR3aa: CASNPRGGWDYGYTF
CDR3nt: TGTGCCAGCAACCCGAGGGGAGGGTGGGACTATGGCTACACCTTC

v_gene: TRBV7-9
len: 12
abundance: -
d_gene: -
j_gene: TRBJ2-1
CDR3aa: CASNPSGNEQFF
CDR3nt: TGTGCCAGCAATCCCAGCGGCAATGAGCAGTTCTTC

v_gene: TRBV24-1
len: 14
abundance: -
d_gene: TRBD1
j_gene: TRBJ1-2
CDR3aa: CATSDSGTGYGYTF
CDR3nt: TGTGCCACCAGTGATAGTGGGACAGGCTATGGCTACACCTTC

v_gene: TRBV24-1
len: 14
abundance: -
d_gene: TRBD1
j_gene: TRBJ2-1
CDR3aa: CATRGQGLSSEQFF
CDR3nt: TGTGCCACCAGGGGACAGGGTTTGTCCAGTGAGCAGTTCTTC

v_gene: TRBV5-4
len: 14
abundance: -
d_gene: TRBD1
j_gene: TRBJ1-2
CDR3aa: CASSREHGQGAYTF
CDR3nt: TGTGCCAGCAGCCGGGAACATGGACAGGGAGCCTACACCTTC

v_gene: TRBV7-2
len: 15
abundance: -
d_gene: TRBD1
j_gene: TRBJ1-5
CDR3aa: CASSPQTGVNQPQHF
CDR3nt: TGTGCCAGCAGCCCCCAGACAGGGGTTAATCAGCCCCAGCATTTT

v_gene: TRBV12-3/TRBV12-4
len: 12
abundance: -
d_gene: -
j_gene: TRBJ1-2
CDR3aa: CASSFLPHGYTF
CDR3nt: TGTGCCAGCAGTTTCCTACCCCATGGCTACACCTTC

v_gene: TRBV11-3
len: 14
abundance: -
d_gene: -
j_gene: TRBJ2-2
CDR3aa: CASSYTGGAGELFF
CDR3nt: TGTGCCAGCAGCTACACAGGAGGGGCCGGGGAGCTGTTTTTT

v_gene: TRBV3-1/TRBV3-2
len: 18
abundance: -
d_gene: TRBD2
j_gene: TRBJ2-1
CDR3aa: CASSQDRASGGRHNEQFF
CDR3nt: TGTGCCAGCAGCCAAGATAGGGCTAGCGGGGGGCGCCACAATGAGCAGTTCTTC

v_gene: TRBV15
len: 15
abundance: -
d_gene: -
j_gene: TRBJ1-4
CDR3aa: CATSERLAQNEKLFF
CDR3nt: TGTGCCACCAGCGAGCGACTGGCGCAAAATGAAAAACTGTTTTTT

v_gene: TRBV7-8
len: 14
abundance: -
d_gene: -
j_gene: TRBJ1-1
CDR3aa: CASSPPPGGREAFF
CDR3nt: TGTGCCAGCAGCCCCCCCCCGGGGGGCCGAGAAGCTTTCTTT

v_gene: TRBV24-1
len: 14
abundance: -
d_gene: TRBD1
j_gene: TRBJ2-7
CDR3aa: CATSESGTGYEQYF
CDR3nt: TGTGCCACCAGTGAAAGTGGGACAGGCTACGAGCAGTACTTC

v_gene: TRBV2
len: 13
abundance: -
d_gene: -
j_gene: TRBJ1-1
CDR3aa: CASSDRVRTEAFF
CDR3nt: TGTGCCAGCAGTGACAGGGTACGCACTGAAGCTTTCTTT